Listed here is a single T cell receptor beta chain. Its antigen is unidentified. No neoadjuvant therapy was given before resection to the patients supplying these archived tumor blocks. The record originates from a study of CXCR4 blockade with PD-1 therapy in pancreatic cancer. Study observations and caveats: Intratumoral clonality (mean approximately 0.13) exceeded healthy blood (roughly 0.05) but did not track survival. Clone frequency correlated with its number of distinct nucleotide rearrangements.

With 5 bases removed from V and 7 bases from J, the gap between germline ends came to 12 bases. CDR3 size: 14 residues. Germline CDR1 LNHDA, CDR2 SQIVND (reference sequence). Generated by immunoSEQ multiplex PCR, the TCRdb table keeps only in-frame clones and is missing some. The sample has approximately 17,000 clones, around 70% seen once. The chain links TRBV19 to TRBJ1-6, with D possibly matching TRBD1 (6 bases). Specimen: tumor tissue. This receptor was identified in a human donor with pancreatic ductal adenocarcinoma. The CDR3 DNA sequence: TGTGCCAGTAGTCGGAACAGGGTGAATTCACCCCTCCACTTT. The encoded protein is CASSRNRVNSPLHF.